The rows below give T cell receptor beta chains drawn from one sample of a study of blood T cell repertoires in COVID-19. The protocol was immunoSEQ multiplex PCR, while the TCRdb copy is restricted to in-frame clones and leaves out a portion. The table has some 240,000 clones, 75% to 90% seen once. Sample: peripheral blood. The receptor set was obtained from a woman aged 70-85 years with COVID-19, enrolled during active disease. Both conserved end residues are part of each CDR3. D genes are given only for firm matches. Clone size is stated in some rows and not others, as once, few, many or a class when expanded.

-	TRBV30	TRBJ2-1	-	CAWRVSELADNEQFF
TRBD2	TRBV4-3	TRBJ2-3	once	CASSQDLVAGDADTQYF
-	TRBV14	TRBJ2-2	-	CASSQDNWALRTGELFF
-	TRBV19	TRBJ2-4	-	CASSLRWGHVNIQYF
TRBD2	TRBV2	TRBJ2-7	-	CASTRGGSSYEQYF
TRBD2	TRBV6-1	TRBJ2-3	-	CASSERGSGSTDTQYF
-	TRBV30	TRBJ2-2	-	CAWSAYSPGELFF
-	TRBV9	TRBJ1-1	-	CASSPIQGNTEAFF
TRBD2	TRBV28	TRBJ2-3	-	CASSTGTSGRALTDTQYF
TRBD2	TRBV3-1/TRBV3-2	TRBJ2-1	-	CASSKNLAGHSYNEQFF
-	TRBV2	TRBJ1-1	-	CASGTGPGNTEAFF
-	TRBV24-1	TRBJ1-1	-	CATSDSDGGPEEAFF
TRBD2	TRBV6-2/TRBV6-3	TRBJ2-2	-	CASSYWTSGNTGELFF
TRBD1	TRBV5-1	TRBJ2-5	-	CASSTGTGVYETQYF
-	TRBV30	TRBJ1-5	-	CAWSPRGNQPQHF
TRBD1	TRBV18	TRBJ1-3	-	CASSAQGFSGNTIYF
TRBD2	TRBV4-3	TRBJ2-7	-	CASSQEPRALAGYEQYF
TRBD1	TRBV7-6	TRBJ1-1	-	CASSHSGQGSRTEAFF
-	TRBV27	TRBJ1-2	-	CASSLLLGNANYGYTF
-	TRBV27	TRBJ1-1	-	CASSYQGLVARNTEAFF
TRBD1	TRBV6-6	TRBJ2-7	-	CASSPIGGTGYEQYF
TRBD1	TRBV18	TRBJ2-1	-	CASSGQNNEQFF
TRBD1	TRBV2	TRBJ1-5	once	CASSEDRSQPQHF
TRBD2	TRBV24-1	TRBJ2-3	-	CATRASGYTDTQYF
-	TRBV12-3/TRBV12-4	TRBJ1-1	-	CASSWTPREAFF
TRBD2	TRBV27	TRBJ2-7	-	CASSTLGTSSYEQYF
-	TRBV14	TRBJ1-5	once	CASSQEEGRVDQPQHF
-	TRBV11-3	TRBJ2-3	few	CASSLAWGFGTDTQYF
TRBD2	TRBV14	TRBJ2-7	-	CASSQSSSGKEKYF
-	TRBV5-6	TRBJ2-3	-	CASSQIRVGTDTQYF
-	TRBV7-8	TRBJ2-7	-	CASSPLRGNEQYF
TRBD1	TRBV6-5	TRBJ1-2	-	CASSYHLQGAAGYTF
TRBD2	TRBV19	TRBJ2-7	-	CASSIVGTSGGSYEQYF
TRBD1	TRBV27	TRBJ1-4	-	CASSFGQGTTNEKLFF
TRBD1	TRBV5-6	TRBJ1-2	-	CASSSSPTGGDGYTF
TRBD2	TRBV27	TRBJ2-3	-	CASSFRGVNTDTQYF
-	TRBV27	TRBJ2-3	few	CASRGPRGDTQYF
-	TRBV19	TRBJ1-2	-	CASSIGGAYYGYTF
-	TRBV6-5	TRBJ1-4	-	CASSRVFATNEKLFF
-	TRBV10-2	TRBJ2-1	-	CASSESGAGSFF
-	TRBV29-1	TRBJ1-2	-	CSVDRVYGYTF
-	TRBV7-2	TRBJ2-7	many	CASSRGRGREQYF
-	TRBV15	TRBJ1-2	-	CATSRAGTPRSGYTF
TRBD1	TRBV6-1	TRBJ2-7	-	CASLPGTGHEQYF
-	TRBV28	TRBJ1-5	-	CASSPWPAESNNQPQHF
-	TRBV2	TRBJ1-2	-	CASSERGQTSYGYTF
TRBD1	TRBV10-3	TRBJ1-2	-	CAISDQTGGVNGYTF
TRBD1	TRBV9	TRBJ1-1	once	CASSGTGGTAEAFF
TRBD1	TRBV28	TRBJ2-3	-	CASSPTTGSIDTQYF
TRBD2	TRBV6-2/TRBV6-3	TRBJ2-1	few	CASSSTRLAGAVEQFF
TRBD2	TRBV9	TRBJ2-1	-	CASSVGLAGPYNEQFF
-	TRBV2	TRBJ1-1	-	CASSEEAGLNTEAFF
TRBD1	TRBV18	TRBJ1-3	once	CASSPGTGASGNTIYF
-	TRBV11-3	TRBJ2-1	-	CASSERAGTSNNEQFF
-	TRBV18	TRBJ1-2	-	CASRALEGTKLGYTF
TRBD2	TRBV6-2/TRBV6-3	TRBJ2-2	-	CASSLTSGRATGELFF
TRBD2	TRBV7-2	TRBJ2-1	few	CASSLGGRGYNEQFF
TRBD2	TRBV3-1/TRBV3-2	TRBJ2-5	-	CASSQGTSGQETQYF
TRBD1	TRBV5-6	TRBJ1-5	-	CASSDRANQPQHF
-	TRBV19	TRBJ2-4	once	CASTGLPSRDIQYF